This record looks at one TCR beta chain sequence and its context. Other DNA sequences from this sample encode an identical CDR3 as well. Naive CD8 isolation took CD45RO-negative cells positively selected for CCR7 and excluded terminally differentiated effector memory CD45RA+ cells. The data belong to a study of shared clonotypes between healthy human individuals. Libraries were prepared by immunoSEQ multiplex PCR; TCRdb keeps only in-frame clonotypes and omits some of them. The table lists around 2,000,000 clones, less than 95% of them singletons. V was clipped by 7 bases and J by 2 bases, with 5 bases between them. This CDR3 has 10 amino acids. Germline CDR1 and CDR2: SQVTM and ANQGSEA.

The sequence was obtained from a man aged 18 to 30 in good health. The sequenced material came from naive CD8+ T cells sorted from blood. The rearrangement uses TRBV29-1 and TRBJ2-5; no firm D call. CDR3 nucleotide sequence: TGCAGCGCGTTACAAGAGACCCAGTACTTC. Translating it yields CSALQETQYF.